The T cell receptor beta chain under discussion was sequenced for a study of T-cell memory formation after mild COVID-19. This clonotype has a single count. Its antigen remains unknown. Study-wide results and limits: Researchers could not confirm that second-wave clones peaking on day 37 targeted SARS-CoV-2. There was a balanced CD4/CD8 profile in clones contracting day 15 to 85, and later expanders leaned CD4+.

TCRdb passed the 5' RACE reads through MiXCR, listing each CDR3 protein once. In the table there are around 470,000 distinct CDR3 sequences, 20% of which are singletons. CDR3 size: 15 residues. Germline loops: CDR1 LGHNA, CDR2 YSLEER. The V and J ends lost 0 bases and 6 bases, in that order; junction bases with no gene match: 8. The origin of this receptor is an adult woman who had mild COVID-19 (a few samples of this study predate the infection). Cell type and time point are not known. Sequencing was performed on PBMCs or a T cell subset sorted from them (not recorded which). The V gene is TRBV4-3, the J gene TRBJ2-7, with 7 bases aligning to TRBD2. The CDR3 DNA sequence: TGCGCCAGCAGCCAAGATCTAGGACTAGGCGGCGAGCAGTACTTC. It encodes CASSQDLGLGGEQYF.